These 19 T cell receptor beta chains were sequenced from one sample in a study of cytomegalovirus exposure and HLA in healthy donors. PCR used 60 Vbeta primers and 13 Jbeta primers. Some clones are missing from TCRdb's copy, which holds only in-frame ones; the method was immunoSEQ multiplex PCR. The sample consists of approximately 96,000 clones, over 65% of them appearing once. Sequenced material: PBMCs. These receptors all come from a male donor in good health and CMV-seronegative.

The rearrangement links TRBV5-1 to TRBJ1-1; 8 nucleotides agree with TRBD1. Germline CDR1 reads SGHRS; CDR2 reads YFSETQ. This CDR3 contains 15 residues. The junction had 8 bases not matched to a gene; V was cut back by 3 bases and J by 4 bases. The CDR3 loop is CASSSYQGAGTEAFF. The CDR3 nucleotides read TGCGCCAGCAGCTCTTACCAGGGGGCTGGCACTGAAGCTTTCTTT.

The chain couples TRBV30 to TRBJ2-7; weak D call: TRBD2 (6 bases). The CDR3 is made up of 15 amino acids. Between the trimmed V and J ends, which lost 4 bases and 0 bases, there was a span of 16 bases. Germline V gives CDR1 GTSNPN, CDR2 SVGIG (reference sequence). The CDR3 loop reads CAWIPGSPSSYEQYF. The CDR3 bases are TGTGCCTGGATCCCCGGGAGCCCCAGCTCCTACGAGCAGTACTTC.

The chain recombines TRBV4-3 with TRBJ2-6, with 7 bases lining up with TRBD1. There are 18 residues in the CDR3. Germline CDR1 reads LGHNA; CDR2 reads YSLEER. The V segment lost 2 bases and the J segment 2 bases; nucleotides outside the gene matches: 9. The CDR3 reads CASSQTMHRGTGANVLTF. As DNA, the CDR3 is TGCGCCAGCAGCCAAACTATGCACAGGGGAACTGGGGCCAACGTCCTGACTTTC.

This clone showed up just a few times. The chain has TRBV7-2 and TRBJ2-1, with 9 bases aligning to TRBD1. CDR1 is SGHTA and CDR2 is FQGNSA in the germline V gene. The CDR3 extends over 13 amino acids. The trim removed 0 bases at V and 12 bases at J, leaving 3 bases unmatched. CDR3 bases: TGTGCCAGCAGCTTAGCTCGACAGGGGGGGCAGTTCTTC. Translation gives CASSLARQGGQFF. The whole variable domain, remainder taken from reference TRBV7-2 and TRBJ2-1, is GAGVSQSPSNKVTEKGKDVELRCDPISGHTALYWYRQSLGQGLEFLIYFQGNSAPDKSGLPSDRFSAERTGGSVSTLTIQRTQQEDSAVYLCASSLARQGGQFFGPGTRLTVL.

The chain links TRBV7-3 to TRBJ2-2; 9 nucleotides line up with TRBD2. Trimming at V came to 5 bases and at J to 7 bases, leaving 8 bases not matched to a gene. There are 15 residues in the CDR3. Germline V gene lookup returns CDR1 SGHTA and CDR2 FQGTGA. CDR3 in amino acids: CASSPLRGRVGELFF. The CDR3 DNA is TGTGCCAGCAGCCCCCTCCGCGGGAGGGTCGGGGAGCTGTTTTTT.

The J gene is TRBJ2-5, the V gene TRBV29-1; 12 positions match TRBD1. The closer fit of TRBJ2-7 to the DNA end suggests the J call may be wrong. Germline V gene data show CDR1 as SQVTM and CDR2 as ANQGSEA. This CDR3 comprises 15 residues. The CDR3 loop is CSVDPTGTGGSEQYF. CDR3 sequence (DNA): TGCAGCGTTGACCCGACCGGGACAGGGGGCTCCGAGCAGTACTTC.

This clone showed up just once. At one end the junction does not follow the germline gene, possibly because of a read error. The rearrangement links TRBV28 to TRBJ1-1; TRBD1 might be the D (5 bases). This CDR3 has 15 residues. Germline V lookup: CDR1 MDHEN, CDR2 SYDVKM. Here the CDR3 DNA reads TGTGCCAGCAGTTTATCAGAAATGGATTTGGGGGTTCGGGAGTTT. Its translation: CASSLSEMDLGVREF.

The chain couples TRBV5-4 to TRBJ2-3, with TRBD2 as a possible D gene (5 bases). Germline CDR1 and CDR2: SGHNT and YYREEE (reference sequence). This CDR3 is 11 amino acids long. V was pared by 0 bases and J by 9 bases, with 5 bases between. The chain's CDR3 is CASSLERTQYF. As DNA, the CDR3 is TGTGCCAGCAGCTTGGAGCGGACGCAGTATTTT.

The V and J genes are TRBV11-3 and TRBJ2-7; D may be TRBD1 (6 bases). V was cut by 2 bases and J by 4 bases, with 15 bases left in between. The CDR3 is 15 residues long. In germline, CDR1 is SGHNT, CDR2 YENEEA. The CDR3 sequence: CASSLRSGVGYEQYF. The CDR3 DNA follows: TGTGCCAGCAGCTTAAGGTCAGGGGTTGGGTACGAGCAGTACTTC. The full variable domain, in which reference TRBV11-3 and TRBJ2-7 provide the parts outside the CDR3, is EAGVVQSPRYKIIEKKQPVAFWCNPISGHNTLYWYLQNLGQGPELLIRYENEEAVDDSQLPKDRFSAERLKGVDSTLKIQPAELGDSAVYLCASSLRSGVGYEQYFGPGTRLTVT.

This rearrangement joins TRBV19 to TRBJ2-1, with 11 bases lining up with TRBD1. CDR1 LNHDA and CDR2 SQIVND come from the germline V gene (reference sequence). The junction had 5 bases not matched to a gene; V was cut back by 5 bases and J by 8 bases. The CDR3 consists of 14 residues. This chain's CDR3 is CASSPGTGGDEQFF. The CDR3 nucleotides are TGTGCCAGTAGTCCCGGGACAGGGGGGGATGAGCAGTTCTTC.

The chain is built from TRBV29-1 and TRBJ2-7; perhaps TRBD1 as D (6 bases). Germline V CDR1 and CDR2: SQVTM, ANQGSEA. Deletions cut 4 bases from V and 0 bases from J, with 10 bases between. CDR3 size: 13 residues. CDR3 residues: CSVVLDSSYEQYF. The CDR3 DNA is TGCAGCGTTGTCCTGGACAGCTCCTACGAGCAGTACTTC.

The genes are TRBV28 and TRBJ1-2; D not resolved. This CDR3 region has 15 residues. From germline, CDR1 is MDHEN and CDR2 SYDVKM. Trimming cost V 5 bases and J 1 base, with 14 bases left between them. This CDR3 reads CASSGPTGVNYGYTF. As DNA, the CDR3 is TGTGCCAGCAGTGGGCCGACGGGAGTTAACTATGGCTACACCTTC.

This clone was found a few times. The chain is built from TRBV30 and TRBJ1-1; D is unclear. The V gene's germline CDR1 is GTSNPN and CDR2 SVGIG (reference sequence). The ends were cut back, 3 bases at V and 5 bases at J, with 10 bases in the middle. The CDR3 is 12 residues long. CDR3 amino acids: CAWSPSETEAFF. The CDR3 DNA follows: TGTGCCTGGAGCCCCAGTGAAACTGAAGCTTTCTTT.

The chain is built from TRBV27 and TRBJ2-7; possibly TRBD2 for D (6 bases). There are 14 residues in the CDR3. Germline V gene sequence: CDR1 MNHEY, CDR2 SMNVEV (reference sequence). The V end lost 4 bases, the J end lost 6 bases, and 16 bases lay between the germline ends. The CDR3 nucleotides are TGTGCCAGCAGTTCAACTCGCGGGATCTTCGAGCAGTACTTC. Encoded protein: CASSSTRGIFEQYF.

A single count supports this clone. The chain recombines TRBV9 with TRBJ2-7; 8 bases are a match to TRBD1. The V gene end was trimmed by 2 bases and the J gene end by 1 base; junction bases not matched to a gene: 2. This CDR3 region has 14 residues. The germline V gene has CDR1 SGDLS and CDR2 YYNGEE. The CDR3 loop is CASSVRTGSYEQYF. CDR3 bases: TGTGCCAGCAGCGTTCGGACAGGGTCCTACGAGCAGTACTTC. Together with reference TRBV9 and TRBJ2-7, the CDR3 gives the full variable domain: DSGVTQTPKHLITATGQRVTLRCSPRSGDLSVYWYQQSLDQGLQFLIQYYNGEERAKGNILERFSAQQFPDLHSELNLSSLELGDSALYFCASSVRTGSYEQYFGPGTRLTVT.

The chain couples TRBV2 to TRBJ2-5, with 9 bases that match TRBD2. This CDR3 contains 14 residues. Germline CDR1 and CDR2: SNHLY and FYNNEI. J lost 4 bases, V lost 5 bases, and 5 bases had no gene match. Here the CDR3 reads CASSLREGVETQYF. The CDR3 DNA sequence: TGTGCCAGCAGTTTGCGGGAGGGGGTAGAGACCCAGTACTTC.

The rearrangement joins TRBV29-1 to TRBJ2-7, with TRBD2 matching over 7 bases. The CDR3 runs 15 residues. Germline CDR1 reads SQVTM; CDR2 reads ANQGSEA. Trimming at V came to 2 bases and at J to 0 bases, leaving 7 bases not matched to a gene. CDR3 protein: CSVELGGEVSYEQYF. CDR3 bases: TGCAGCGTTGAATTGGGAGGGGAGGTCTCCTACGAGCAGTACTTC.

V and J are TRBV5-4 and TRBJ2-4; 8 bases are shared with TRBD1. There are 17 residues in the CDR3. The V and J ends lost 0 bases and 1 base, in that order; junction bases with no gene match: 6. Germline V CDR1 and CDR2: SGHNT, YYREEE (reference sequence). CDR3 region: CASSLAQGERAKNIQYF. CDR3 nucleotide sequence: TGTGCCAGCAGCTTGGCACAGGGGGAGAGGGCCAAAAACATTCAGTACTTC.

The V call is TRBV7-3, the J call TRBJ1-1, with D maybe TRBD1 (5 bases). From germline, CDR1 is SGHTA and CDR2 FQGTGA. The CDR3 extends over 16 amino acids. V lost 1 base and J lost 0, with 12 bases in between. The CDR3 DNA reads as TGTGCCAGCAGCTTAATCCCGGCAGGGATGAACACTGAAGCTTTCTTT. Translating it yields CASSLIPAGMNTEAFF.